This T cell receptor (beta chain) originates from a study of cytomegalovirus exposure and HLA in healthy donors. Whole-study context: There were 100 million to 130 million unique TCR beta sequences, drawn from approximately 180 million T cells, in an earlier analysis. Findings of the study overall: Later on, a genetic analysis was performed. It linked a missense variant in DCLRE1C with V- and J-gene trimming of TCR beta. TCR beta V segments were, for the most part, productive about 87% or about 30% of the time in an earlier analysis. Immune exposure data for these donors was limited to CMV serostatus.

CDR1 and CDR2 from the germline V gene are MRHNA and SNTAGT. The CDR3 length is 15 residues. Trimming at V came to 1 base and at J to 7 bases, leaving 4 bases not matched to a gene. 60 Vbeta and 13 Jbeta primers were used in PCR. TCRdb's copy holds only in-frame clones and misses some; the assay was immunoSEQ multiplex PCR. Seen here are a few hundred thousand clones, 75% observed once, and the top ten hold less than 2%. Details on this clone: Its antigen is as yet unknown.

The specimen sequenced was PBMCs. This sequence originates from a young woman in good health and CMV-seronegative. V and J are TRBV6-4 and TRBJ1-4; 9 bases line up with TRBD1. CDR3 protein: CASSDFRDRVEKLFF. In DNA form, the CDR3 reads TGTGCCAGCAGTGACTTCCGGGACAGGGTTGAAAAACTGTTTTTT.